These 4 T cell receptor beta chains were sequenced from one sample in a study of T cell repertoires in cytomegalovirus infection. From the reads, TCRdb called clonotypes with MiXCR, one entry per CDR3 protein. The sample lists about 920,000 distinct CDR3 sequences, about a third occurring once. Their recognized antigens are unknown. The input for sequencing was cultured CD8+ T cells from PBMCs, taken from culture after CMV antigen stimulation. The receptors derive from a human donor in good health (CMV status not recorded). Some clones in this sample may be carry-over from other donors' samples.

The CDR3: CASSYNRGGGYTF. In DNA form, the CDR3 reads TGTGCCAGCAGTTACAACAGGGGAGGGGGCTACACCTTC. The rearrangement joins TRBV12-3 or TRBV12-4 to TRBJ1-2, with 7 nucleotides matching TRBD1. The CDR3 covers 13 residues. The junction had 7 bases not matched to a gene; V was cut back by 4 bases and J by 8 bases.

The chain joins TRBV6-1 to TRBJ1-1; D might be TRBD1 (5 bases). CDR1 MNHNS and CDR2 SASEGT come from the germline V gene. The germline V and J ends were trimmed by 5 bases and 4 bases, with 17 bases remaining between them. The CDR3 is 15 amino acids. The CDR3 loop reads CASSTFGGRVTEAFF. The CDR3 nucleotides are TGTGCCAGCAGTACCTTTGGGGGTCGCGTCACTGAAGCTTTCTTT.

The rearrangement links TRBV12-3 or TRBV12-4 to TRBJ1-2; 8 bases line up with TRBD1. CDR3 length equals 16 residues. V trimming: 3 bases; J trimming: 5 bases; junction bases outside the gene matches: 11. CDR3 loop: CASSLGPTGALYGYTF. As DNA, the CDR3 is TGTGCCAGCAGTTTGGGTCCGACAGGGGCCCTATATGGCTACACCTTC.

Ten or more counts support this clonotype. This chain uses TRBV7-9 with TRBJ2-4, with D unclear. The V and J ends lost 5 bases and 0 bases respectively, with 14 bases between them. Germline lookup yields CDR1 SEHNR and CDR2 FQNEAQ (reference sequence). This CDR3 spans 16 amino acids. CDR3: CASSPLLGPAKNIQYF. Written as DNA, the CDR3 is TGTGCCAGCAGCCCGTTGCTAGGTCCAGCCAAAAACATTCAGTACTTC.